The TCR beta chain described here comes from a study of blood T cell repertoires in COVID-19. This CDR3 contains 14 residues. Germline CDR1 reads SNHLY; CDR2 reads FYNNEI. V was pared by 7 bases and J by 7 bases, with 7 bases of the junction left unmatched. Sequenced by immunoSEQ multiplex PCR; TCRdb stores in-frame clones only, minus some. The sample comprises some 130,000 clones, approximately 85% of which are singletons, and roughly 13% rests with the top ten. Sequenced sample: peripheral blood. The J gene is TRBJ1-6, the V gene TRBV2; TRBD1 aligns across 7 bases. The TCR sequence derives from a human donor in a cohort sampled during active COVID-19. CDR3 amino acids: CASTRQGGNSPLHF. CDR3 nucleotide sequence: TGTGCCAGCACCCGACAGGGCGGGAATTCACCCCTCCACTTT.